A single T cell receptor beta chain is shown here with its context. Antigen specificity is unknown. These data come from a study of Tregs in tolerant kidney transplant recipients. General study findings and limits: Biological reproducibility was not directly addressed, but technical replication error appeared minimal. Validation in larger populations is needed because few patients were studied.

Assay: immunoSEQ multiplex PCR; the TCRdb copy retains only in-frame clones and omits some. The data show some 250,000 clones, around 81% seen once. This CDR3 is built from 15 residues. From germline, CDR1 is SGHAT and CDR2 FQNNGV. The V and J ends lost 6 bases and 3 bases respectively, with 17 bases between them. Unstimulated regulatory T cells (CD4+CD25+CD127-), CD4+CD25- non-regulatory cells, CD4 and CD8 cells were FACS-sorted from thawed PBMCs. V is TRBV11-2 and J is TRBJ1-1; maybe TRBD1 (5 bases). This sequence originates from a human donor in good health. Sequenced input: CD4+ T cells from blood. This chain's CDR3 is CASRRRPGGDTEAFF. The CDR3 nucleotides are TGTGCCAGCAGACGGAGGCCGGGAGGGGACACTGAAGCTTTCTTT.